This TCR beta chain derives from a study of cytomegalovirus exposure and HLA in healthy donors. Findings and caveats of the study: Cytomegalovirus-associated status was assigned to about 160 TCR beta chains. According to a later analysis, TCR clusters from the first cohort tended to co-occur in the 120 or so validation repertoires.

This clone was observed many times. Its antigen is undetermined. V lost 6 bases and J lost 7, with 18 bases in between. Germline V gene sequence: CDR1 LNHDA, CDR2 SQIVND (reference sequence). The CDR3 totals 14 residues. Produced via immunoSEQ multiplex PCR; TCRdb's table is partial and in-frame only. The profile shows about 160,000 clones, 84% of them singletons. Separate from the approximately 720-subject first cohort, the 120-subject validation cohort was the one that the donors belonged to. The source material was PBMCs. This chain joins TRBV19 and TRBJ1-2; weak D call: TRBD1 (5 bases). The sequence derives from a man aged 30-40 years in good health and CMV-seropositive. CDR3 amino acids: CASSNPGIRRGYTF. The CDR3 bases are TGTGCCAGTAGCAACCCAGGGATTCGGCGTGGCTACACCTTC.